This TCR beta chain was found in a study of cytomegalovirus exposure and HLA in healthy donors. General study findings and limits: In vitro testing confirmed a few CMV-associated chains as specific for CMV antigens. It was shown in a later analysis that HLA-associated TCR beta chains were more clonally expanded than other, equally common chains. Among the sequence variants, a highly shared cluster was likely an artifact of sequencing.

Germline CDR1 is SEHNR and CDR2 is FQNEAQ (reference sequence). This CDR3 spans 12 amino acids. Notes on this clone: Antigen unknown.

It was with 60 Vbeta and 13 Jbeta primers that the PCR ran. Original processing notes: Unique TCR beta chains totaled some 80 million in a later count, with around 10 million of them shared. TCRdb keeps only in-frame clones here, not all; method: immunoSEQ multiplex PCR. V, J and clone size are those of that table, while D and trimming were read from the DNA. The data show 130,000 to 150,000 clones, over 60% seen once. This TCR was sampled from a male donor in good health and CMV-seronegative. The chain employs TRBV7-9 and TRBJ2-5; possibly TRBD1 for D (6 bases). The end of the DNA aligns better with TRBJ2-7, so the J call may be wrong. Source material: PBMCs. CDR3 sequence (DNA): TGTGCCAGCAGCTTAAAGGGGGACGAGCAGTACTTC. Translating it yields CASSLKGDEQYF.